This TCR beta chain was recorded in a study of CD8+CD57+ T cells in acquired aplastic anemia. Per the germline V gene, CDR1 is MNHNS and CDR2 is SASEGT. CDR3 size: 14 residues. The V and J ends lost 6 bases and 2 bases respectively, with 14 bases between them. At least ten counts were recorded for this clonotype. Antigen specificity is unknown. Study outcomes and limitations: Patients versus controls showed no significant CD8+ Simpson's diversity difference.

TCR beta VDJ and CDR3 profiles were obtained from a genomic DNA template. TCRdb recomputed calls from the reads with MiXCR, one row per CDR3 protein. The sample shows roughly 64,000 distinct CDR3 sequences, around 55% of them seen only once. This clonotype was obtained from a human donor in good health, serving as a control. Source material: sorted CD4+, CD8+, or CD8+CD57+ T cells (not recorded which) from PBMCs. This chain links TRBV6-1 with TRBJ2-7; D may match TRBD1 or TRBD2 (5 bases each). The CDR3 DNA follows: TGTGCCAGCAGGGGGGAGTACGGTCCCTACGAGCAGTACTTC. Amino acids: CASRGEYGPYEQYF.